The sequence of this T cell receptor (beta chain) was determined in a study of T-cell memory formation after mild COVID-19. Across the study: Largely, the TCR clusters proved donor specific.

A 5'RACE reaction primed in the constant segment made cDNA libraries of TCR alpha and TCR beta, and these carried sample barcodes and UMIs. TCRdb called the 5' RACE reads again in MiXCR, with one record for every CDR3 protein. The sample records about 180,000 distinct CDR3 sequences, about 18% being singletons. General observations from the study: A second wave expanding day 15 to 37 was CD4+-biased; contracting clones were balanced. A second wave of clones peaked on day 37, and their SARS-CoV-2 specificity went unconfirmed.

This CDR3 is built from 16 residues. From germline, CDR1 is SGHVS and CDR2 FQNEAQ. The junction had 7 bases not matched to a gene; V was cut back by 0 bases and J by 6 bases. A few counts support this clonotype. Its antigen is undetermined. Material: PBMCs or a T cell subset sorted from them (not recorded which). This chain connects TRBV7-8 to TRBJ2-2, with 7 bases matching TRBD1. The TCR was taken from a man aged 18 to 29 who had mild COVID-19 (a few samples of this study predate the infection). Cell type and time point are not known. As DNA, the CDR3 is TGTGCCAGCAGCTTAGCAGGGGGCCCGTTCTCCGGGGAGCTGTTTTTT. Its protein is CASSLAGGPFSGELFF.